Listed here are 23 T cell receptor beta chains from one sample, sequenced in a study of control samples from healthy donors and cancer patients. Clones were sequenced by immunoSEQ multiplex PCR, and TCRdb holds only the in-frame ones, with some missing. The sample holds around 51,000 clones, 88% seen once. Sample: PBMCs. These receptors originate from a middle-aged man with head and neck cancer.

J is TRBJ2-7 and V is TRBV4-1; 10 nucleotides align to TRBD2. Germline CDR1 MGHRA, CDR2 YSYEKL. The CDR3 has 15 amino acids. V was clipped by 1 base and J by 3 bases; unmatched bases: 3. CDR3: CASSQVPSGGYEQYF. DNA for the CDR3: TGCGCCAGCAGCCAAGTCCCTAGCGGGGGCTACGAGCAGTACTTC.

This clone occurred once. This CDR3 reads CASSLVGQNSPLHF. CDR3 bases: TGTGCCAGCAGCTTAGTGGGGCAAAATTCACCCCTCCACTTT. The V call is TRBV13, the J call TRBJ1-6, with D perhaps matching TRBD1 (5 bases). Trimming removed 1 base from V and 7 bases from J, with 8 bases in between. Per germline, CDR1 PRHDT and CDR2 FYEKMQ (reference sequence). This CDR3 has 14 residues.

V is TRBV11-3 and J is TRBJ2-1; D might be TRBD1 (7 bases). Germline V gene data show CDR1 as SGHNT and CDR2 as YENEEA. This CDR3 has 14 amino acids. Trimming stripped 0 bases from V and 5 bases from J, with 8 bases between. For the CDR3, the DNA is TGTGCCAGCAGCTTAGACAGGGGGGACAATGAGCAGTTCTTC. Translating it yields CASSLDRGDNEQFF.

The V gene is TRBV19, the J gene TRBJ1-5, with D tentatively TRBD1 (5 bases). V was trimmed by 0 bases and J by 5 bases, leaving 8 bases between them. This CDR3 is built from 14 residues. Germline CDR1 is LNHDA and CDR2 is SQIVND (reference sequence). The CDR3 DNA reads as TGTGCCAGTAGTATAGATGAGGGGTATCAGCCCCAGCATTTT. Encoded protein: CASSIDEGYQPQHF.

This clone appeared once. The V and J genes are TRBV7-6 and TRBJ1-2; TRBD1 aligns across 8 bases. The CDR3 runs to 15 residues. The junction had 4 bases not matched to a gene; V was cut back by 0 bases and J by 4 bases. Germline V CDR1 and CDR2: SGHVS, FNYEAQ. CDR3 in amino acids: CASSLAPGGLYGYTF. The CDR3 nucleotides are TGTGCCAGCAGCTTAGCCCCAGGGGGCCTCTATGGCTACACCTTC.

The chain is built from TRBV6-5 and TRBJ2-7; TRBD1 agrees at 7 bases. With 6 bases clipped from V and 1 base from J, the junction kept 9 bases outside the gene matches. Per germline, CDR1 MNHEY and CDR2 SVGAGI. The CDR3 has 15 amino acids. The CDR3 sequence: CASRLSTGFSYEQYF. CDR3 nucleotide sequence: TGTGCCAGCAGGCTATCGACAGGGTTTTCCTACGAGCAGTACTTC.

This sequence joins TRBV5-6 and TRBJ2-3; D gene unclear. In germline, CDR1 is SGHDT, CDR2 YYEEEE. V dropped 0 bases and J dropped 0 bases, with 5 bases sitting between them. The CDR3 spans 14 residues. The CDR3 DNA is TGTGCCAGCAGCTTGGTTGAAAGCACAGATACGCAGTATTTT. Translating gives CASSLVESTDTQYF.

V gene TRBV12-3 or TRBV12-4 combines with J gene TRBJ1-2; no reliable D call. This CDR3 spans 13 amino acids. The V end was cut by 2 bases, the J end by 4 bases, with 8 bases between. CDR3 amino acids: CASSLTPAYGYTF. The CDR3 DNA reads TGTGCCAGCAGTTTAACCCCGGCCTATGGCTACACCTTC.

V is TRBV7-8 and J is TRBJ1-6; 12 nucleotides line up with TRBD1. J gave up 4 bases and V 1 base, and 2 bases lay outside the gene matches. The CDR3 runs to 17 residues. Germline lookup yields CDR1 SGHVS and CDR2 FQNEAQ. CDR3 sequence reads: CASSLGDRGRYNSPLHF. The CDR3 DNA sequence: TGTGCCAGCAGCTTAGGGGACAGGGGGCGATATAATTCACCCCTCCACTTT.

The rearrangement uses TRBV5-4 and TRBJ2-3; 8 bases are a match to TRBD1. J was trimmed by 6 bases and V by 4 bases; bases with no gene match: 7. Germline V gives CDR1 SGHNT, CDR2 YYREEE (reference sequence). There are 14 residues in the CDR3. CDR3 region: CASSTTGVVDTQYF. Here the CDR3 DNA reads TGTGCCAGCAGCACGACAGGGGTGGTCGATACGCAGTATTTT.

CDR3 sequence (DNA): TGTGCCAGTAGTGCCCCCGTGGTGTCGCCGAGCTATGGCTACACCTTC. This translates into CASSAPVVSPSYGYTF. The chain carries TRBV19 and TRBJ1-2; no clear D gene. The CDR3 has 16 residues. V lost 5 bases, J lost 4 bases, and 20 bases lay in between. The germline gives CDR1 LNHDA, CDR2 SQIVND (reference sequence).

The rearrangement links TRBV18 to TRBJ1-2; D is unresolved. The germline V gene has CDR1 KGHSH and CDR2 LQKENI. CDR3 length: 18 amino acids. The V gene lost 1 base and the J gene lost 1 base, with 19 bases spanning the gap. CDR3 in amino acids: CASSPLGQQRTYNYGYTF. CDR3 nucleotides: TGTGCCAGCTCACCACTGGGCCAACAGCGTACATATAACTATGGCTACACCTTC.

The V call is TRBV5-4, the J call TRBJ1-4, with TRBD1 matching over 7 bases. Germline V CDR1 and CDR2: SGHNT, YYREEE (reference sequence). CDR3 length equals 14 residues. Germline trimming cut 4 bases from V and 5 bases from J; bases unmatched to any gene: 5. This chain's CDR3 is CASSQGTDNEKLFF. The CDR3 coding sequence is TGTGCCAGCAGCCAGGGGACAGACAATGAAAAACTGTTTTTT.

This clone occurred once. The CDR3 region has the DNA TGTGCCAGCAGCTTGTTAAAGGTCTCTGAAGCTTTCTTT. Encoded protein: CASSLLKVSEAFF. The genes are TRBV7-2 and TRBJ1-1; no firm D call. The V and J ends lost 3 bases and 6 bases respectively, with 11 bases between them. Germline CDR1 SGHTA, CDR2 FQGNSA. This CDR3 spans 13 amino acids. Based on the CDR3 plus reference TRBV7-2 and TRBJ1-1, the full variable domain is GAGVSQSPSNKVTEKGKDVELRCDPISGHTALYWYRQSLGQGLEFLIYFQGNSAPDKSGLPSDRFSAERTGGSVSTLTIQRTQQEDSAVYLCASSLLKVSEAFFGQGTRLTVV.

The CDR3 reads CATSRVPYSGANVLTF. In DNA form, the CDR3 reads TGTGCCACCAGCAGAGTACCATACTCTGGGGCCAACGTCCTGACTTTC. The gene calls are TRBV15 and TRBJ2-6; D is uncertain. Between the trimmed V and J ends, which lost 1 base and 0 bases, there was a span of 7 bases. The CDR3 contains 16 residues. Germline assignment: CDR1 LNHNV and CDR2 YYDKDF (reference sequence).

The CDR3 coding sequence is TGTGCCAGCAGCCCCGGGACTTGGCGGGGCTACGAGCAGTACTTC. The encoded protein is CASSPGTWRGYEQYF. The V and J genes are TRBV7-9 and TRBJ2-7; a possible D gene is TRBD2 (6 bases). This CDR3 spans 15 amino acids. Per the germline V gene, CDR1 is SEHNR and CDR2 is FQNEAQ (reference sequence). V lost 5 bases, J lost 3 bases, and 17 bases lay in between.

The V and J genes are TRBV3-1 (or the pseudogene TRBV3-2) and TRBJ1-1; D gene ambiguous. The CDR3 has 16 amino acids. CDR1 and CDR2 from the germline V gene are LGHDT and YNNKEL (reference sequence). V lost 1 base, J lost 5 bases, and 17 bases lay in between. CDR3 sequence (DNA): TGTGCCAGCAGCCAAGCTCCAGCCCCCCCGGGGACTGAAGCTTTCTTT. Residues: CASSQAPAPPGTEAFF.

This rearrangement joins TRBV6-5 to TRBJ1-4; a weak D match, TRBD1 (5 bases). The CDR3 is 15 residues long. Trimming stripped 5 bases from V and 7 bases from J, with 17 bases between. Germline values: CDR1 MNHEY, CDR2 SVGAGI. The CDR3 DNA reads TGTGCCAGCAGTCCAGCCGGGACTGTGGGTGAAAAACTGTTTTTT. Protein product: CASSPAGTVGEKLFF.

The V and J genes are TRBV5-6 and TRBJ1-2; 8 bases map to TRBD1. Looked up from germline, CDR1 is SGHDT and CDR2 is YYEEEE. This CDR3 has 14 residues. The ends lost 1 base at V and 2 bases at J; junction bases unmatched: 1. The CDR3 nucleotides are TGTGCCAGCAGCTTGTACAGGGGGAACTATGGCTACACCTTC. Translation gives CASSLYRGNYGYTF.

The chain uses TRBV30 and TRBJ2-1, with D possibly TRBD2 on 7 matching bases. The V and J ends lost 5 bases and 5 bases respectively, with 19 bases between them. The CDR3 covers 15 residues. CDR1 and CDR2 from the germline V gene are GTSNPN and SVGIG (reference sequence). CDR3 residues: CAWARGALQNNEQFF. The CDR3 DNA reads TGTGCCTGGGCTCGGGGGGCCCTACAGAACAATGAGCAGTTCTTC.

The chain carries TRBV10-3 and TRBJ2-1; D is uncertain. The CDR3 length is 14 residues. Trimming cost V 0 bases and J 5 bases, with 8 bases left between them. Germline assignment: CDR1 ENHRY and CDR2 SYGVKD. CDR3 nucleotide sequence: TGTGCCATCAGTGAGTCTGGACCAAACAATGAGCAGTTCTTC. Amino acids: CAISESGPNNEQFF.

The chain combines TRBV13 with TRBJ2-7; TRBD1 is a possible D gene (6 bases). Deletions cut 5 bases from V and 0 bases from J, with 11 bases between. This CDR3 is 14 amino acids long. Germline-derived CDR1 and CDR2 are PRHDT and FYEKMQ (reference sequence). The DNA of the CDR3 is TGTGCCAGCAGCGTTACAGGGAACTCCTACGAGCAGTACTTC. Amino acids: CASSVTGNSYEQYF.

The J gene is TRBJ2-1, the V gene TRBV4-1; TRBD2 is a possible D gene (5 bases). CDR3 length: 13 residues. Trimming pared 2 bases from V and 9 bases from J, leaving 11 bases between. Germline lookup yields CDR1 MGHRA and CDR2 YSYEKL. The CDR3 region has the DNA TGCGCCAGCAGCCAAACTAGGGTGGGTGAGCAGTTCTTC. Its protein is CASSQTRVGEQFF.